The entry below describes one T cell receptor beta chain. Its antigen has not been determined. Nothing much larger sits one base from this clone, and base qualities are not available. The sample comes from a study of blood T cell repertoires in COVID-19 (dated by TCRdb to 2018 to 2021). General notes on the study: Collaborator samples came from the United States, Italy and Spain and covered acute and convalescent phases of COVID-19. The material from the prospective study consisted of cDNA or gDNA derived from T cells, B-cell-depleted T cells, or PBMCs. Subjects who had been exposed to COVID-19, were actively infected with it, or had recovered from it provided the deeply sampled blood TCRbeta repertoires that made up the dataset. A freely available public database, intended as a resource for researchers studying the immune response to SARS-CoV-2, is where the repertoires were released. The samples were drawn from two sources: the first 160 participants of the ongoing ImmuneRACE study, and 950 to 1,500 subjects contributed by 6 global collaborators. Nearly every sample came with metadata listing a de-identified subject ID, COVID-19 status, age in years and sex. Where available, HLA class I and class II types were taken from metadata supplied by the sample provider and were not determined by assay-based typing.

For this chain, trimming is 6 bases at the V end and 7 bases at the J end, and the number of junction bases without a gene match is 5. Measured from the cysteine to the phenylalanine, the CDR3 is 13 residues long. The only DNA kept is the CDR3, 39 bases in frame from the first base. CDR1 and CDR2 are read off the germline V gene as MNHEY and SVGAGI. TCRbeta CDR3 regions were amplified from genomic DNA using the immunoSEQ Assay, a bias-controlled multiplex PCR. Regarding the original processing steps: Nucleated cell counts per sample were estimated from amplification of reference gene primers within the assay. Sequence reads were collapsed and filtered to measure the absolute abundance of every unique TCRbeta CDR3 rearrangement. Productive Simpson clonality was computed per sample as the square root of Simpson's diversity index over productive rearrangements. Here the immuneACCESS table is served through TCRdb, limited to in-frame sequences with V and J called. Missing clones are a known gap in these copies; in checked studies unresolved V genes cover under half, and the rest lacks a known reason. The V and J calls and clone size are taken from that table; D and trimming were inferred from the DNA. This sample has roughly 66,000 clones in its table, and 82% of those were observed once. The ten largest clonotypes hold 6.6% of the sample.

Each collaborating institution followed its own protocols to collect whole blood in K2EDTA tubes. For TCRbeta analysis, collaborators shipped samples in one of three forms: frozen whole blood, isolated PBMCs, or DNA extracted from either of those sample types. Overall study results and their limits: The amount of clinical and demographic metadata varied by source and participant and was provided uncurated.

The sample was peripheral blood. The V gene is TRBV6-5 and the J gene is TRBJ2-2; 7 central bases correspond to TRBD1. The source of this sequence is a man aged 60-69 years with acute or convalescent COVID-19. The CDR3 is CASSNRGIGELFF. The DNA is TGTGCCAGCAGCAACAGGGGTATCGGGGAGCTGTTTTTT.